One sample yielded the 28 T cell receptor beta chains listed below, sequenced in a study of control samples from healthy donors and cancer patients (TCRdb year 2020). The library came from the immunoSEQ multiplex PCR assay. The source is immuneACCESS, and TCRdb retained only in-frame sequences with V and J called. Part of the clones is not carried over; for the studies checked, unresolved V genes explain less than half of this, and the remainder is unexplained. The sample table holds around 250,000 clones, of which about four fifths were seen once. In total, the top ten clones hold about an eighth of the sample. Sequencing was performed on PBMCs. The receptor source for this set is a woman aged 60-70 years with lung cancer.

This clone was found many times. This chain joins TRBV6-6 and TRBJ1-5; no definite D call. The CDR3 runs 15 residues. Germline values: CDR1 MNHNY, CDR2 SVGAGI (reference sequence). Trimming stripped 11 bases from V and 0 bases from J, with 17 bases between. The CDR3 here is CAPKGSIYSNQPQHF. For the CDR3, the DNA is TGTGCCCCGAAGGGCAGCATCTATAGCAATCAGCCCCAGCATTTT.

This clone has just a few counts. The CDR3 DNA is TGTGCCAGCAGCTTGCCCCTAGCGGGAGACGACGGGGAGCTGTTTTTT. Protein: CASSLPLAGDDGELFF. V usage is TRBV5-6 and J usage is TRBJ2-2, with 10 nucleotides matching TRBD2. V shed 1 base, J shed 7 bases, and the junction held 7 bases outside the gene matches. The germline V gene has CDR1 SGHDT and CDR2 YYEEEE. There are 16 residues in the CDR3.

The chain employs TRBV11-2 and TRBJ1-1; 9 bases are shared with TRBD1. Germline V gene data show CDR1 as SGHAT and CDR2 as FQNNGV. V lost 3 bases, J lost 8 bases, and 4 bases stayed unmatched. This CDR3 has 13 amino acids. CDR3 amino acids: CASSFTDRGEAFF. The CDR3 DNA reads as TGTGCCAGCAGCTTTACGGACAGGGGAGAAGCTTTCTTT.

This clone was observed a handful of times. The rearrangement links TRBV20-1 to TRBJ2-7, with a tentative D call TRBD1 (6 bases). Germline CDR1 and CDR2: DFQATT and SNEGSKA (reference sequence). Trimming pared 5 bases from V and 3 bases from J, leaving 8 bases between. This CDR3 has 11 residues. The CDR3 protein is CSAPGVYEQYF. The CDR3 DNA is TGCAGTGCTCCAGGGGTCTACGAGCAGTACTTC.

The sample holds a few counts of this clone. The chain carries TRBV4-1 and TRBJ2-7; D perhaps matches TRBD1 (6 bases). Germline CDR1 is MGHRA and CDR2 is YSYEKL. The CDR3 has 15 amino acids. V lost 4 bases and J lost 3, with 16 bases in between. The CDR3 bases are TGCGCCAGCAGCCCCGAGGGACAACGAGACTACGAGCAGTACTTC. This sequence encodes CASSPEGQRDYEQYF.

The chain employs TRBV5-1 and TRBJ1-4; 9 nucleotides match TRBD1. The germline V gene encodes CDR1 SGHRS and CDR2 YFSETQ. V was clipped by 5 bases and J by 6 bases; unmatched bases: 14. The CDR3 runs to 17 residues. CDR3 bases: TGCGCCAGCAGTCGAACCTCACCGGGACAGGGATATGAAAAACTGTTTTTT. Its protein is CASSRTSPGQGYEKLFF.

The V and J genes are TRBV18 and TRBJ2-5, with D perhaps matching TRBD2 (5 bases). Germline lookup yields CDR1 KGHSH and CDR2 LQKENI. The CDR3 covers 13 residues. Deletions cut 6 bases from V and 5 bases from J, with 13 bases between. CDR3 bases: TGTGCCAGCTCCCCGGGATTGAGCGAGACCCAGTACTTC. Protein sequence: CASSPGLSETQYF.

CDR3 residues: CAWSVGGVEKLFF. In DNA form, the CDR3 reads TGTGCCTGGAGTGTGGGGGGCGTTGAAAAACTGTTTTTT. This chain uses TRBV30 with TRBJ1-4; D is possibly TRBD1 (6 bases). Per the germline V gene, CDR1 is GTSNPN and CDR2 is SVGIG (reference sequence). The CDR3 runs to 13 residues. Between the trimmed V and J ends, which lost 0 bases and 7 bases, there was a span of 9 bases.

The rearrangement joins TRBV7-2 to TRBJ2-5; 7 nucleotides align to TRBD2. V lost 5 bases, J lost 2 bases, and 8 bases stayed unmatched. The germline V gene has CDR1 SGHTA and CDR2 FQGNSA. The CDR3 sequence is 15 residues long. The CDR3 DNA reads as TGTGCCAGCAGCATCCGGGACTACCAGCAAGAGACCCAGTACTTC. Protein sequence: CASSIRDYQQETQYF. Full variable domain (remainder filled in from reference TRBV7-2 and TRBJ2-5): GAGVSQSPSNKVTEKGKDVELRCDPISGHTALYWYRQSLGQGLEFLIYFQGNSAPDKSGLPSDRFSAERTGGSVSTLTIQRTQQEDSAVYLCASSIRDYQQETQYFGPGTRLLVL.

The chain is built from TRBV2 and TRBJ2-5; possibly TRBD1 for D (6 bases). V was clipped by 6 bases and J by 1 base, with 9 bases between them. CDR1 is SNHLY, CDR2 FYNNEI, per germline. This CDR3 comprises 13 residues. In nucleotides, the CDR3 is TGTGCCAGCAGCCGGGACACCCAAGAGACCCAGTACTTC. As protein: CASSRDTQETQYF.

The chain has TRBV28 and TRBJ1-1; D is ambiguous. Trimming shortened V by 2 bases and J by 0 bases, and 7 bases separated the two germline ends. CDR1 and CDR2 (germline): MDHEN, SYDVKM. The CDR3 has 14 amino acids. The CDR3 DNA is TGTGCCAGCAGTTTAAGGTCCTTGAACACTGAAGCTTTCTTT. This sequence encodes CASSLRSLNTEAFF.

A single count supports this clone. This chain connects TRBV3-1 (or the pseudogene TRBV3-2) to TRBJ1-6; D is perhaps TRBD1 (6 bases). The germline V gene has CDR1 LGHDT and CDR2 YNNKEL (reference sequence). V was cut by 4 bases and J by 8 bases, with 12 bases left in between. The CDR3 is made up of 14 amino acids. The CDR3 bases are TGTGCCAGCAGCCCGACAGGAGGAGATTCACCCCTCCACTTT. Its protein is CASSPTGGDSPLHF.

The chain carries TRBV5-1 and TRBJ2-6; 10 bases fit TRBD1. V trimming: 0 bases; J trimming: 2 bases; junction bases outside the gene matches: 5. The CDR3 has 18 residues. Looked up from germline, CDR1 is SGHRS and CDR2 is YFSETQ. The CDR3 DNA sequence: TGCGCCAGCAGCTTGGCCTTTGGACAGGGGGCTGGGGCCAACGTCCTGACTTTC. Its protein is CASSLAFGQGAGANVLTF.

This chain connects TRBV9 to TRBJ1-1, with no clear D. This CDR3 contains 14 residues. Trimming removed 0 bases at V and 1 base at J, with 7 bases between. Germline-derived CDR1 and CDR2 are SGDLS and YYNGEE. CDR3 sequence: CASSVDGQNTEAFF. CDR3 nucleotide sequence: TGTGCCAGCAGCGTAGATGGGCAGAACACTGAAGCTTTCTTT.

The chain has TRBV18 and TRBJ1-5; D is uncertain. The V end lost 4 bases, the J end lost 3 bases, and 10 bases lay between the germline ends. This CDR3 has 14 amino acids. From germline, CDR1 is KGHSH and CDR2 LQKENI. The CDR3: CASSQLASNQPQHF. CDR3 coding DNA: TGTGCCAGCTCACAATTAGCCTCCAATCAGCCCCAGCATTTT.

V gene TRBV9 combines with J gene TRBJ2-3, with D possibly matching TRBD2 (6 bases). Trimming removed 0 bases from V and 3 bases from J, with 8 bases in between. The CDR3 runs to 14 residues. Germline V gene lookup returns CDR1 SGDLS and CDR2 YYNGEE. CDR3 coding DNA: TGTGCCAGCAGCGTAGCGGGAGAGACAGATACGCAGTATTTT. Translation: CASSVAGETDTQYF.

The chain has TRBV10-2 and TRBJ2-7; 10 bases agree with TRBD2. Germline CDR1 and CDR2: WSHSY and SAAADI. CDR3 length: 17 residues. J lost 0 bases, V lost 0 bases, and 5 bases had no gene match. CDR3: CASSESRLAGDSYEQYF. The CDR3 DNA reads TGCGCCAGCAGTGAGTCGAGGCTAGCGGGAGACTCCTACGAGCAGTACTTC.

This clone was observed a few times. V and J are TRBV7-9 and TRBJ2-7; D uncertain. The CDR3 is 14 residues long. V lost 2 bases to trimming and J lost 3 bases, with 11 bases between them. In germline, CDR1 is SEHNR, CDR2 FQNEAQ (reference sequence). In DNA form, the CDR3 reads TGTGCCAGCAGCTTATACCCCCCAGGCTACGAGCAGTACTTC. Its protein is CASSLYPPGYEQYF. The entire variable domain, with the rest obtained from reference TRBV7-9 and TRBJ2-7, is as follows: DTGVSQNPRHKITKRGQNVTFRCDPISEHNRLYWYRQTLGQGPEFLTYFQNEAQLEKSRLLSDRFSAERPKGSFSTLEIQRTEQGDSAMYLCASSLYPPGYEQYFGPGTRLTVT.

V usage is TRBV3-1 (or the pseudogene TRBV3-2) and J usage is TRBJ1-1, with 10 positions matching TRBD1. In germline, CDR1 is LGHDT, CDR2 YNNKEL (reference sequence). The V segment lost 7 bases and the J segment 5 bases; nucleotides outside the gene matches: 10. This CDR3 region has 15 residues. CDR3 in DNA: TGTGCCAGCAACCTAGAGGGACAGGGGAGAACTGAAGCTTTCTTT. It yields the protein CASNLEGQGRTEAFF.

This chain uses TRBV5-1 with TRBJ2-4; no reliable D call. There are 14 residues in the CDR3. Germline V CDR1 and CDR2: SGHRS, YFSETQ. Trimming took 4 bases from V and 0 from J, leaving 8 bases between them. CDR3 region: CASSLSLAKNIQYF. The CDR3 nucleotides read TGCGCCAGCAGCCTAAGTTTAGCCAAAAACATTCAGTACTTC.

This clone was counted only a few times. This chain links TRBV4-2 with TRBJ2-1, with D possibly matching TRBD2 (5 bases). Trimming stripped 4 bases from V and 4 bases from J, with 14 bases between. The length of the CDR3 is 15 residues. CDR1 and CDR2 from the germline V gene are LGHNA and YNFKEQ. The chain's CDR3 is CASSLTDFLYNEQFF. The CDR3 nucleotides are TGTGCCAGCAGCCTGACGGACTTCCTGTACAATGAGCAGTTCTTC.

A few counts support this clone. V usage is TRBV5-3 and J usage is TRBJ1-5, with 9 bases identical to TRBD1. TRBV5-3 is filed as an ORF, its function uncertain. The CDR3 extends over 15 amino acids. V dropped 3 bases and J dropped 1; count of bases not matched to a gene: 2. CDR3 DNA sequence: TGTGCCAGAAGCTCAGGACAGGGGAGCAATCAGCCCCAGCATTTT. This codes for CARSSGQGSNQPQHF.

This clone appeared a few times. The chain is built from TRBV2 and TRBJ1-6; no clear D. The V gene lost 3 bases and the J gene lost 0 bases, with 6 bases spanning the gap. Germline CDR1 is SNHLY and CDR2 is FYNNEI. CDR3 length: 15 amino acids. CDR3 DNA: TGTGCCAGCAGTGACGGGGTCTCCTATAATTCACCCCTCCACTTT. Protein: CASSDGVSYNSPLHF.

The CDR3 bases are TGTGCCATCAGTGATAGGGGCAGAGGTTACCAAGAGACCCAGTACTTC. Its protein is CAISDRGRGYQETQYF. The chain uses TRBV10-3 and TRBJ2-5; TRBD1 might be the D (5 bases). The CDR3 contains 16 residues. Trimming left V 3 bases short and J 0 bases short, with 14 bases between. The germline gives CDR1 ENHRY, CDR2 SYGVKD.

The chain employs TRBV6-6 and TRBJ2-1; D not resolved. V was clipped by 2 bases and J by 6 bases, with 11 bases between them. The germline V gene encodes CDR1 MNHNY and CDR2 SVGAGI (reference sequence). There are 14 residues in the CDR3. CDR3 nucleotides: TGTGCCAGCAGTTACCCCTCCGGGTCCAATGAGCAGTTCTTC. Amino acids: CASSYPSGSNEQFF.

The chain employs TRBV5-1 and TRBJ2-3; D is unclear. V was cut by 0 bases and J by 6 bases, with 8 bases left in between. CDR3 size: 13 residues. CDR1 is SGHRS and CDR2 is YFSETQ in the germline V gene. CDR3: CASSLAPPDTQYF. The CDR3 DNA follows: TGCGCCAGCAGCTTGGCCCCACCGGATACGCAGTATTTT.

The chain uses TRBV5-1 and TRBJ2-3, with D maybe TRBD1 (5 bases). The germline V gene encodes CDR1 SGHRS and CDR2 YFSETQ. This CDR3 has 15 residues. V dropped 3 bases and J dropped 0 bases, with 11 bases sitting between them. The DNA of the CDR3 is TGCGCCAGCAGCTCGCTGACAGCTAGCACAGATACGCAGTATTTT. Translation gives CASSSLTASTDTQYF.

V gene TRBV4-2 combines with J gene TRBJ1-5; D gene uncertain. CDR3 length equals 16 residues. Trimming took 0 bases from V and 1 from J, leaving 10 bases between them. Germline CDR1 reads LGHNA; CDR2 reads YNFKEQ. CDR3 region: CASSQETRMSNQPQHF. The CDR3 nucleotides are TGTGCCAGCAGCCAAGAGACCAGAATGAGCAATCAGCCCCAGCATTTT.